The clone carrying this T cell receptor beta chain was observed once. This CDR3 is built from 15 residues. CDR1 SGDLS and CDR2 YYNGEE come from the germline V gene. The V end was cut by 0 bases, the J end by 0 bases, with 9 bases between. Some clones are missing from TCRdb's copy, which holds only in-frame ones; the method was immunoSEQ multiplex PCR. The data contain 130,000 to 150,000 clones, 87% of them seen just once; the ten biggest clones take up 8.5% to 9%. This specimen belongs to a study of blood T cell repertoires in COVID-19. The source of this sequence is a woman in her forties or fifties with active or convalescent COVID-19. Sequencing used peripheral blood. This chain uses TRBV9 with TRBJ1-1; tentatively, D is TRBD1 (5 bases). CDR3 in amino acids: CASSVAQDMNTEAFF. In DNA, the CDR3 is TGTGCCAGCAGCGTAGCTCAGGACATGAACACTGAAGCTTTCTTT. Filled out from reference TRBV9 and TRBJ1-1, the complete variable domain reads DSGVTQTPKHLITATGQRVTLRCSPRSGDLSVYWYQQSLDQGLQFLIQYYNGEERAKGNILERFSAQQFPDLHSELNLSSLELGDSALYFCASSVAQDMNTEAFFGQGTRLTVV.